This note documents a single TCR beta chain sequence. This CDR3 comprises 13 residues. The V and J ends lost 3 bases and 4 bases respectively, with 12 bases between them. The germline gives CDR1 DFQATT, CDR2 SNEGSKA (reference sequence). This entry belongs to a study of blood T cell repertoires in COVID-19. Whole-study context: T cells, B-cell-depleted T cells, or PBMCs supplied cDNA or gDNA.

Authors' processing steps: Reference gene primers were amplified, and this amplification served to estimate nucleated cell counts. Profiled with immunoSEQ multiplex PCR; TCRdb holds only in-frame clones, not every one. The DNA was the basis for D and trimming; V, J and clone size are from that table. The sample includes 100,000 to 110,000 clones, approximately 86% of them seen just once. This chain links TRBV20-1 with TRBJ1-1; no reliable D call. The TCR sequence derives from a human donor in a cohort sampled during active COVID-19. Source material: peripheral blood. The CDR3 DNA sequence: TGCAGTGCTAGTTTTAGAGGGTTCACTGAAGCTTTCTTT. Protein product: CSASFRGFTEAFF.